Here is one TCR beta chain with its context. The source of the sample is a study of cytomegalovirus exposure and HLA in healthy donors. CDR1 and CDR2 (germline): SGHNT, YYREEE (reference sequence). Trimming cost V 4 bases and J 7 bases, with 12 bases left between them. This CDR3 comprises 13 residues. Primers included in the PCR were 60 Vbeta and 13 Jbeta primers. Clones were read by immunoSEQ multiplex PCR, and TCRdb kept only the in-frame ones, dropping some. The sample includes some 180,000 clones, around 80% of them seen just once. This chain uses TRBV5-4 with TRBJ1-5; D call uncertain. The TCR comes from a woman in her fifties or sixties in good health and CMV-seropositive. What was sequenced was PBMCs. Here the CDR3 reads CASSPPGGQPQHF. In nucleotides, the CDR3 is TGTGCCAGCAGCCCCCCAGGTGGACAGCCCCAGCATTTT.